This record covers a single TCR beta chain. Its antigen is not identified. These data originate in a study of cytotoxic CD8 clonotypes in ibrutinib-treated CLL. Produced via immunoSEQ multiplex PCR; TCRdb's table is partial and in-frame only. This table holds some 140,000 clones, around 93% found once. General study findings and limits: Public clonotypes (which were uncommon) either contracted or remained stable on treatment. Clonality was higher at ibrutinib response and returned toward baseline at progression.

The V and J ends lost 3 bases and 5 bases, in that order; junction bases with no gene match: 3. The CDR3 extends over 13 amino acids. CDR1 and CDR2 (germline): MDHEN, SYDVKM. The clonotype originates from a human donor with chronic lymphocytic leukemia. This specimen consisted of PBMCs, obtained after 12 months of ibrutinib treatment. The chain combines TRBV28 with TRBJ1-2, with TRBD1 matching over 7 bases. CDR3 protein: CASSLTGSYGYTF. The DNA of the CDR3 is TGTGCCAGCAGTTTGACAGGGTCTTATGGCTACACCTTC.